This T cell receptor (beta chain) was obtained from a study of T cell responses to AZD1222 COVID-19 vaccine. Study-level points and caveats: Of the AZD1222 recipients, only 5 to 7 were seropositive at baseline. Repertoire sampling happened only post peak T cell response. Elevations in Spike-specific TCR breadth and depth followed administration of two AZD1222 doses.

Method: immunoSEQ multiplex PCR; TCRdb's copy keeps in-frame clones and lacks some. The sample gives 80,000 or so clones, under 95% of which show up once; 4% to 5.5% is in the top ten. Details on this clone: Its antigen is currently unknown.

V was clipped by 4 bases and J by 4 bases; unmatched bases: 2. Looked up from germline, CDR1 is SGHRS and CDR2 is YFSETQ. This CDR3 is 13 amino acids long. This receptor was taken from an adult who received the AZD1222 COVID-19 vaccine. Material: peripheral blood, obtained 28 days after the second AZD1222 dose. The J gene is TRBJ1-2, the V gene TRBV5-1; 9 nucleotides match TRBD1. The DNA of the CDR3 is TGCGCCAGCAGCGAGGGACAGGGCTATGGCTACACCTTC. Translation gives CASSEGQGYGYTF.